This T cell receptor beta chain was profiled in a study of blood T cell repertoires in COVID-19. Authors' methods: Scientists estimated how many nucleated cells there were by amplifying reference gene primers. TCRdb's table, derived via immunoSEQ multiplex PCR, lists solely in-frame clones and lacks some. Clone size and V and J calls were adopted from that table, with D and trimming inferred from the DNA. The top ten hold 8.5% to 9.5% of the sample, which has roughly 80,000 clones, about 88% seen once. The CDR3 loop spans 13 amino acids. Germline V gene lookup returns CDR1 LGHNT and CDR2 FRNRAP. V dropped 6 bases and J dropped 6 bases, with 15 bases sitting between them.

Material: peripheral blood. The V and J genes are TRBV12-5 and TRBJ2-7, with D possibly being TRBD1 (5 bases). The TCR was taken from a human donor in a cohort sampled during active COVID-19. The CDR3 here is CASGNDRLLEQYF. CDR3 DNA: TGTGCTAGTGGCAACGACAGACTGCTCGAGCAGTACTTC.